Shown below are 20 T cell receptor beta chains from a single sample sequenced in a study of post-analysis software for immune sequencing data. Broader study findings: Included in a set of roughly five TRBV segments more frequent in patients than controls were TRBV5-6, TRBV5-1 and TRBV20-1.

The library was made from cDNA and included unique molecular identifiers. Each CDR3 protein is one row after TCRdb ran MiXCR on the PCR reads. The sample yields a few hundred thousand distinct CDR3 sequences, roughly 45% seen once. Their antigens remain unidentified. Sequenced sample: blood. Receptors originate from a girl under 18 with multiple sclerosis.

This chain links TRBV29-1 with TRBJ2-1; the D gene is possibly TRBD2 (7 bases). The V gene lost 3 bases and the J gene lost 11 bases, with 23 bases spanning the gap. The germline V gene encodes CDR1 SQVTM and CDR2 ANQGSEA. The CDR3 totals 15 residues. The CDR3 loop is CSVDGPKGGGMKQFF. In DNA, the CDR3 is TGCAGCGTTGATGGCCCTAAGGGAGGGGGAATGAAGCAGTTCTTC.

The chain combines TRBV7-2 with TRBJ2-1; 9 nucleotides match TRBD2. The CDR3 sequence is 15 residues long. V trimming: 5 bases; J trimming: 13 bases; junction bases outside the gene matches: 15. Germline V gene sequence: CDR1 SGHTA, CDR2 FQGNSA. The CDR3 bases are TGTGCCAGCAGCCTCCAGCGGGAGGCCGTAGAGACCCAGTTCTTC. It codes for CASSLQREAVETQFF.

The rearrangement uses TRBV29-1 and TRBJ1-1, with a weak D call TRBD1 (6 bases). CDR3 length: 13 residues. V was pared by 6 bases and J by 6 bases, with 17 bases between. Germline V CDR1 and CDR2: SQVTM, ANQGSEA. In DNA, the CDR3 is TGCAGCGTACTGGGGGGGCGGACCGCTGAAGCTTTCTTT. It yields the protein CSVLGGRTAEAFF.

The chain links TRBV6-2 or TRBV6-3 to TRBJ2-7; D is ambiguous. The germline CDR1 and CDR2 sequences are MNHEY and SVGEGT. The CDR3 loop spans 14 amino acids. The ends were cut back, 5 bases at V and 3 bases at J, with 14 bases in the middle. The CDR3 bases are TGTGCCAGCAGTCTCAGTAGGTCCCACTACGAGCAGTACTTC. Translation gives CASSLSRSHYEQYF.

Only a few counts were recorded for this clonotype. The genes are TRBV25-1 and TRBJ2-7; D is unresolved. Germline assignment: CDR1 MGHDK and CDR2 SYGVNS. This CDR3 region has 14 residues. Trimming stripped 3 bases from V and 4 bases from J, with 13 bases between. The CDR3 sequence: CASSDYTVIYEQYF. In nucleotides, the CDR3 is TGTGCCAGCAGTGACTACACAGTCATATACGAGCAGTACTTC.

The rearrangement joins TRBV4-1 to TRBJ2-1; 12 bases are a match to TRBD2. The J call may be in error: the DNA end matches TRBJ2-7 better. CDR3 length equals 19 residues. Germline CDR1 reads MGHRA; CDR2 reads YSYEKL. The CDR3 DNA sequence: TGCGCCAGCAGCCAAGAATGGCTAGCGGGAGGGCTCTCCTACAATGAGCAGTACTTC. Protein sequence: CASSQEWLAGGLSYNEQYF.

The chain couples TRBV25-1 to TRBJ2-7; 15 bases line up with TRBD2. The junction had 3 bases not matched to a gene; V was cut back by 6 bases and J by 6 bases. There are 14 residues in the CDR3. In germline, CDR1 is MGHDK, CDR2 SYGVNS. CDR3 in DNA: TGTGCCAGCAGCGGGGGACTAGCGGGAGGCGAGCAGTACTTC. Translated, it gives CASSGGLAGGEQYF.

This clonotype came up a few times. The rearrangement joins TRBV20-1 to TRBJ2-7; TRBD1 is a possible D gene (5 bases). The CDR3 sequence is 15 residues long. Deletions cut 0 bases from V and 7 bases from J, with 19 bases between. The germline V gene encodes CDR1 DFQATT and CDR2 SNEGSKA (reference sequence). This CDR3 reads CSARDQGAETYEQYF. The DNA of the CDR3 is TGCAGTGCTAGAGATCAAGGGGCCGAGACTTATGAGCAGTACTTC.

This clonotype was seen a few times. The chain employs TRBV7-2 and TRBJ1-5; no reliable D call. V shed 5 bases and J shed 6 bases, with 14 bases lying between them. Germline values: CDR1 SGHTA, CDR2 FQGNSA. There are 14 residues in the CDR3. In DNA, the CDR3 is TGTGCCAGCAGCCGGGCGGGAGGGCGTCAGCCCCAGCATTTT. The encoded protein is CASSRAGGRQPQHF.

This clonotype was recorded only once. The V and J genes are TRBV12-3 or TRBV12-4 and TRBJ2-1; the match to TRBD2 covers 11 bases. Trimming at V came to 4 bases and at J to 9 bases, leaving 8 bases not matched to a gene. The CDR3 is made up of 15 amino acids. The CDR3 DNA reads as TGTGCCAGCAGTTACGGTAGCGGGAGGGCCGGTGAGCAGTTCTTC. This sequence encodes CASSYGSGRAGEQFF.

The chain joins TRBV3-1 to TRBJ2-5, with TRBD2 matching 7 bases. V lost 1 base to trimming and J lost 11 bases; unmatched junction nucleotides: 10. Germline V gene sequence: CDR1 LGHDT, CDR2 YNNKEL (reference sequence). The length of the CDR3 is 14 residues. In nucleotides, the CDR3 is TGTGCCAGCAGCCAAGTAGCCAGTGGGGGGGAGCAGTACTTC. It encodes CASSQVASGGEQYF.

This clonotype was seen a few times. V is TRBV28 and J is TRBJ2-1; no clear D gene. V lost 4 bases, J lost 3 bases, and 19 bases lay in between. The CDR3 runs 17 residues. Germline V CDR1 and CDR2: MDHEN, SYDVKM. CDR3 amino acids: CASSYAKLMANYNEQFF. CDR3 coding DNA: TGTGCCAGCAGTTACGCGAAGCTCATGGCTAACTACAATGAGCAGTTCTTC. The full variable domain, with the rest looked up from reference TRBV28 and TRBJ2-1, is DVKVTQSSRYLVKRTGEKVFLECVQDMDHENMFWYRQDPGLGLRLIYFSYDVKMKEKGDIPEGYSVSREKKERFSLILESASTNQTSMYLCASSYAKLMANYNEQFFGPGTRLTVL.

V gene TRBV20-1 combines with J gene TRBJ2-5; the D is unclear. V was pared by 1 base and J by 4 bases, with 7 bases between. Germline V gene sequence: CDR1 DFQATT, CDR2 SNEGSKA (reference sequence). This CDR3 spans 12 amino acids. The CDR3 loop reads CSARGVAETQYF. The CDR3, as DNA: TGCAGTGCTAGAGGAGTAGCAGAGACCCAGTACTTC.

The chain has TRBV25-1 and TRBJ2-1, with 14 positions matching TRBD2. The junction had 6 bases not matched to a gene; V was cut back by 4 bases and J by 7 bases. Germline CDR1 and CDR2: MGHDK and SYGVNS. CDR3 length equals 16 residues. CDR3 nucleotide sequence: TGTGCCAGCAGTGGCGGACTAGCGGGAGGCGGGAATGAGCAGTTCTTC. Translated: CASSGGLAGGGNEQFF. Full variable domain (missing parts from reference TRBV25-1 and TRBJ2-1): EADIYQTPRYLVIGTGKKITLECSQTMGHDKMYWYQQDPGMELHLIHYSYGVNSTEKGDLSSESTVSRIRTEHFPLTLESARPSHTSQYLCASSGGLAGGGNEQFFGPGTRLTVL.

In its sample, this clonotype was seen a few times. The chain couples TRBV28 to TRBJ2-7, with D perhaps TRBD1 (6 bases). Trimming took 8 bases from V and 4 from J, leaving 24 bases between them. The CDR3 is made up of 16 amino acids. Germline V gene lookup returns CDR1 MDHEN and CDR2 SYDVKM. The CDR3 bases are TGTGCCAGCCACGGGAACAGGGATGCTGCTCAGTACGAGCAGTACTTC. Encoded protein: CASHGNRDAAQYEQYF.

V gene TRBV20-1 combines with J gene TRBJ2-4, with D uncertain. Per germline, CDR1 DFQATT and CDR2 SNEGSKA (reference sequence). The CDR3 runs to 11 residues. Trimming shortened V by 5 bases and J by 3 bases, and 5 bases separated the two germline ends. The CDR3 bases are TGCAGTGCTGAGAACAAAAACATTCAGTACTTC. Protein: CSAENKNIQYF.

The rearrangement uses TRBV12-3 or TRBV12-4 and TRBJ1-1; D unresolved. With 1 base removed from V and 8 bases from J, the gap between germline ends came to 11 bases. The length of the CDR3 is 13 residues. The CDR3 sequence: CASSLGGATEAFF. The CDR3 nucleotides are TGTGCCAGCAGTTTAGGGGGAGCCACCGAAGCTTTCTTT.

The chain carries TRBV5-1 and TRBJ1-2; D unclear. V gave up 0 bases and J gave up 4 bases, with 13 bases separating them. CDR3 length equals 15 residues. Germline V CDR1 and CDR2: SGHRS, YFSETQ. Written as DNA, the CDR3 is TGCGCCAGCAGCTTGGAGGGTCAGGAGGTCTATGGCTACACCTTC. It translates to CASSLEGQEVYGYTF.

This chain links TRBV5-6 with TRBJ1-1; D unresolved. Between the trimmed V and J ends, which lost 5 bases and 2 bases, there was a span of 13 bases. Germline CDR1 reads SGHDT; CDR2 reads YYEEEE. This CDR3 has 14 amino acids. Here the CDR3 reads CASRTGGDNTEAFF. DNA for the CDR3: TGTGCCAGCAGAACTGGCGGTGACAACACTGAAGCTTTCTTT.

J is TRBJ2-1 and V is TRBV28; possible D gene TRBD2, 6 bases. This CDR3 spans 16 amino acids. Germline V lookup: CDR1 MDHEN, CDR2 SYDVKM. V lost 5 bases and J 2 bases, leaving 16 bases between the germline ends. In nucleotides, the CDR3 is TGTGCCAGCAGTCCACTAAGCGGGTCAACCTACAATGAGCAGTTCTTC. Translated: CASSPLSGSTYNEQFF.